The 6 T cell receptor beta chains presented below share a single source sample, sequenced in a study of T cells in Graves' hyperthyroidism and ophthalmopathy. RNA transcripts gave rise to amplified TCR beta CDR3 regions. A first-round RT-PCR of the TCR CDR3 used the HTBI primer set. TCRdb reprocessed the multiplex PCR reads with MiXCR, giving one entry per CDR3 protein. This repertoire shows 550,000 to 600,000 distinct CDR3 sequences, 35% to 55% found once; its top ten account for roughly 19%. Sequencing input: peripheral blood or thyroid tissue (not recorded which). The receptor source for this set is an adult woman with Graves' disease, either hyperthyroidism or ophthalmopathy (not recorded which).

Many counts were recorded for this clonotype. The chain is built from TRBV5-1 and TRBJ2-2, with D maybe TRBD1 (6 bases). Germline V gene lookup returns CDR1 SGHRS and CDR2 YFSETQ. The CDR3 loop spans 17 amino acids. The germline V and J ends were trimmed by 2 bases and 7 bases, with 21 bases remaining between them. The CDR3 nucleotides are TGCGCCAGCAGCTTCAGCACGGGACACGTCGGTATCGGGGAGCTGTTTTTT. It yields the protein CASSFSTGHVGIGELFF.

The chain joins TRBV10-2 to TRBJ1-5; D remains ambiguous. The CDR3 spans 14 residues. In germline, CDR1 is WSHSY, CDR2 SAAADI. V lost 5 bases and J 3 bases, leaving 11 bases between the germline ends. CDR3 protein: CASSYRWANQPQHF. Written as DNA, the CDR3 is TGCGCCAGCAGTTACCGGTGGGCCAATCAGCCCCAGCATTTT.

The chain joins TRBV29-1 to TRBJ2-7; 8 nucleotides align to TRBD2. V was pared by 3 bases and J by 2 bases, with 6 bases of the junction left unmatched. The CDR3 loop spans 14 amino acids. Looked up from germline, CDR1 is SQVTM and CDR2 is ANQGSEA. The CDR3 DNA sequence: TGCAGCGTTGATGTTCGGGGGGGTGCCTACGAGCAGTACTTC. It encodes CSVDVRGGAYEQYF.

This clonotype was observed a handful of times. CDR3 DNA: TGTGCCAGCAGCTTAGGGGGGACAGGGAGATCCGGGGAGCTGTTTTTT. Protein product: CASSLGGTGRSGELFF. The rearrangement links TRBV7-2 to TRBJ2-2, with 9 bases that match TRBD1. The CDR3 contains 16 residues. Germline V gene data show CDR1 as SGHTA and CDR2 as FQGNSA. Losses at the gene ends were 1 base for V and 6 bases for J; bases not matched to a gene: 6.

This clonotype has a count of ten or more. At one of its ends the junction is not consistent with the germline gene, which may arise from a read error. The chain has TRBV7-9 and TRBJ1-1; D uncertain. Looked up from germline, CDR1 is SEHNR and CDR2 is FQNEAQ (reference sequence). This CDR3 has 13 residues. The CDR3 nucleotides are TGTGCCAGCAGCTTTCCCCTTGCACGACGCGTCGCTTTT. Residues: CASSFPLARRVAF.

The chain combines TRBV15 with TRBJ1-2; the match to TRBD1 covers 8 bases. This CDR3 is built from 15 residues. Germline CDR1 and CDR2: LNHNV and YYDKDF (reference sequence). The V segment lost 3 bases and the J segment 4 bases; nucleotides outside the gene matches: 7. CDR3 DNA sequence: TGTGCCACCAGCAGCCCCGGACAGGGAGCCTATGGCTACACCTTC. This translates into CATSSPGQGAYGYTF.